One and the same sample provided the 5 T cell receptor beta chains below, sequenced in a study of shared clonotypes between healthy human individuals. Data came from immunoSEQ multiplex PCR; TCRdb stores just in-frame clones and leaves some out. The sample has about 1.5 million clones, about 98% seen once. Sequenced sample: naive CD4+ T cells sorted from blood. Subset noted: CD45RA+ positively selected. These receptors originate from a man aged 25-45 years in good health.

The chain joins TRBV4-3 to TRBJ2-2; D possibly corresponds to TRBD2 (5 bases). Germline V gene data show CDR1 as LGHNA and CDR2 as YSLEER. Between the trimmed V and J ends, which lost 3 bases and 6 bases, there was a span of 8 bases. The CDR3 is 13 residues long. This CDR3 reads CASSQLLAGELFF. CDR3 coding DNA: TGCGCCAGCAGCCAGCTACTAGCCGGGGAGCTGTTTTTT.

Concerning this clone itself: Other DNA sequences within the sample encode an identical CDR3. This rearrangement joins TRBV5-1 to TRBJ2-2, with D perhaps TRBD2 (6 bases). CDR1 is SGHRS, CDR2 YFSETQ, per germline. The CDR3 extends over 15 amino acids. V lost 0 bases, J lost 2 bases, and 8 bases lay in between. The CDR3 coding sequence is TGCGCCAGCAGCTTGGTTGGACTAAACACCGGGGAGCTGTTTTTT. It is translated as CASSLVGLNTGELFF.

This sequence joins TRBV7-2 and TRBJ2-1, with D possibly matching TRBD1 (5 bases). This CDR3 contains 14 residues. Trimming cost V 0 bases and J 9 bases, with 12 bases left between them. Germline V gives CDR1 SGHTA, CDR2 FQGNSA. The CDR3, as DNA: TGTGCCAGCAGCTTAGCGTCAGGGAAGGGTGAGCAGTTCTTC. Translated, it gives CASSLASGKGEQFF.

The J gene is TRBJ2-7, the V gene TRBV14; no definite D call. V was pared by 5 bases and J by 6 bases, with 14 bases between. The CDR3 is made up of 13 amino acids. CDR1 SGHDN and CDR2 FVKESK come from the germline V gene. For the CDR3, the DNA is TGTGCCAGCAGCATAAGGGTGGGTAGCGAGCAGTACTTC. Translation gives CASSIRVGSEQYF.

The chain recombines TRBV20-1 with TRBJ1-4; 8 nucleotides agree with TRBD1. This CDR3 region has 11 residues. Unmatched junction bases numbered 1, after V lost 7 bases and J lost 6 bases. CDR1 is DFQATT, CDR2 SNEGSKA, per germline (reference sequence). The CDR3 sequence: CSVRGHEKLFF. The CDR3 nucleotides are TGCAGTGTCAGGGGGCATGAAAAACTGTTTTTT.